This T cell receptor beta chain was sequenced in a study of blood T cell repertoires in COVID-19. Study as a whole: Material from acute and convalescent COVID-19 was sourced from the United States, Italy and Spain.

This CDR3 comprises 14 residues. CDR1 and CDR2 (germline): SGHTA, FQGNSA. V lost 0 bases, J lost 8 bases, and 11 bases lay in between. In the authors' workflow: Reference gene primer amplification gave estimated nucleated cell counts. Clones were read by immunoSEQ multiplex PCR, and TCRdb kept only the in-frame ones, dropping some. Clone size and V and J calls were adopted from that table, with D and trimming inferred from the DNA. The sample includes about 140,000 clones, more than 80% of them seen just once. The sequencing input was peripheral blood. The rearrangement links TRBV7-2 to TRBJ2-1, with D maybe TRBD1 (5 bases). The receptor was derived from a woman older than 75 in a cohort sampled during active or convalescent COVID-19. The CDR3 reads CASSLARAFDEQFF. The CDR3 nucleotides read TGTGCCAGCAGCTTAGCCAGGGCGTTCGATGAGCAGTTCTTC.